Each of the 14 T cell receptor beta chains below was sequenced from the same sample in a study of blood T cell repertoires in COVID-19. Generated by immunoSEQ multiplex PCR, the TCRdb table keeps only in-frame clones and is missing some. The table includes about 210,000 clones, 75% to 85% detected once. Sequencing used peripheral blood. Receptor source: a man aged 40-55 years who had recovered from COVID-19.

This clone was detected only once. The chain couples TRBV30 to TRBJ1-4; maybe TRBD1 (6 bases). From germline, CDR1 is GTSNPN and CDR2 SVGIG (reference sequence). This CDR3 is built from 14 residues. Trimming pared 4 bases from V and 4 bases from J, leaving 13 bases between. The CDR3 sequence: CAWKGETLNEKLFF. The CDR3 DNA follows: TGTGCCTGGAAGGGGGAGACCCTTAATGAAAAACTGTTTTTT. Combining the CDR3 with reference TRBV30 and TRBJ1-4 gives the whole variable domain SQTIHQWPATLVQPVGSPLSLECTVEGTSNPNLYWYRQAAGRGLQLLFYSVGIGQISSEVPQNLSASRPQDRQFILSSKKLLLSDSGFYLCAWKGETLNEKLFFGSGTQLSVL.

The chain is built from TRBV5-8 and TRBJ1-5, with 7 bases matching TRBD1. CDR3 length: 18 amino acids. V shed 7 bases and J 4 bases; nucleotides not matched to a gene: 20. The germline V gene has CDR1 SGHTS and CDR2 YDEGEE. This chain's CDR3 is CASGRRGQGGWINQPQHF. CDR3 bases: TGTGCCAGCGGTAGAAGGGGGCAGGGAGGTTGGATAAATCAGCCCCAGCATTTT.

This clone was detected only once. The chain carries TRBV29-1 and TRBJ1-4, with D possibly TRBD1 on 6 matching bases. CDR1 and CDR2 (germline): SQVTM, ANQGSEA. With 7 bases removed from V and 3 bases from J, the gap between germline ends came to 12 bases. This CDR3 contains 13 residues. CDR3 residues: CSAGGLANEKLFF. CDR3 coding DNA: TGCAGCGCTGGGGGCCTGGCTAATGAAAAACTGTTTTTT. The whole variable domain, remainder taken from reference TRBV29-1 and TRBJ1-4, is SAVISQKPSRDICQRGTSLTIQCQVDSQVTMMFWYRQQPGQSLTLIATANQGSEATYESGFVIDKFPISRPNLTFSTLTVSNMSPEDSSIYLCSAGGLANEKLFFGSGTQLSVL.

The CDR3 DNA reads as TGTGCCAGCTCACGTCTACGGGAGGGGACCTACGAGCAGTACTTC. This encodes CASSRLREGTYEQYF. The chain carries TRBV18 and TRBJ2-7, with 8 bases identical to TRBD2. Germline V gene sequence: CDR1 KGHSH, CDR2 LQKENI. The CDR3 length is 15 residues. V lost 4 bases, J lost 2 bases, and 7 bases stayed unmatched.

The chain carries TRBV23-1 and TRBJ2-7, with 7 bases matching TRBD1. TRBV23-1 is recorded as an ORF, its role being uncertain. The V gene end was trimmed by 5 bases and the J gene end by 4 bases; junction bases not matched to a gene: 5. This CDR3 is 13 amino acids long. The CDR3, as DNA: TGCGCCAGCAGTGACAGGGATGGGTACGAGCAGTACTTC. This translates into CASSDRDGYEQYF.

The rearrangement joins TRBV5-1 to TRBJ2-1; no clear D gene. This CDR3 contains 14 residues. The germline V gene encodes CDR1 SGHRS and CDR2 YFSETQ. V lost 1 base, J lost 10 bases, and 15 bases lay in between. CDR3 nucleotides: TGCGCCAGCAGCTTGCTTTCGTCCCCCGGGGAGCAGTTCTTC. It is translated as CASSLLSSPGEQFF.

The chain employs TRBV7-2 and TRBJ1-5, with D uncertain. Germline V lookup: CDR1 SGHTA, CDR2 FQGNSA. This CDR3 is built from 13 residues. Trimming left V 8 bases short and J 5 bases short, with 13 bases between. This CDR3 is CASSYYWDQPQHF. As DNA, the CDR3 is TGTGCCAGCTCCTACTACTGGGATCAGCCCCAGCATTTT.

The rearrangement links TRBV9 to TRBJ1-3, with D perhaps matching TRBD1 (6 bases). V was shortened by 3 bases and J by 0 bases, with 19 bases between the two germline ends. Germline values: CDR1 SGDLS, CDR2 YYNGEE. There are 18 residues in the CDR3. The CDR3 spells CASSEGSGTLRSGNTIYF. The DNA for the CDR3 is TGTGCCAGCAGCGAGGGATCCGGGACACTCCGCTCTGGAAACACCATATATTTT. The full variable domain, completed using reference TRBV9 and TRBJ1-3, is DSGVTQTPKHLITATGQRVTLRCSPRSGDLSVYWYQQSLDQGLQFLIQYYNGEERAKGNILERFSAQQFPDLHSELNLSSLELGDSALYFCASSEGSGTLRSGNTIYFGEGSWLTVV.

The chain recombines TRBV2 with TRBJ1-1; D possibly corresponds to TRBD1 (5 bases). The V gene lost 2 bases and the J gene lost 1 base, with 17 bases spanning the gap. The CDR3 is 17 residues long. Germline assignment: CDR1 SNHLY and CDR2 FYNNEI. Here the CDR3 DNA reads TGTGCCAGCAGTGAAAAAAGCTTGGGGGGTACGAACACTGAAGCTTTCTTT. Protein: CASSEKSLGGTNTEAFF.

The V and J genes are TRBV27 and TRBJ1-1; 12 nucleotides align to TRBD1. Unmatched junction bases numbered 4, after V lost 2 bases and J lost 9 bases. Germline V gene data show CDR1 as MNHEY and CDR2 as SMNVEV (reference sequence). This CDR3 is 14 amino acids long. The CDR3 region is CASSLGTGGRKAFF. As DNA, the CDR3 is TGTGCCAGCAGTTTAGGGACAGGGGGCCGTAAAGCTTTCTTT.

V usage is TRBV4-1 and J usage is TRBJ2-7; maybe TRBD2 (5 bases). Trimming took off 0 bases at V and 3 bases at J, with 15 bases between the two ends. The germline V gene has CDR1 MGHRA and CDR2 YSYEKL. This CDR3 region has 16 residues. The CDR3 nucleotides are TGCGCCAGCAGCCAAGAAAGGAGGACCAATCGCTACGAGCAGTACTTC. Translation gives CASSQERRTNRYEQYF.

This clone was counted a single time. V gene TRBV2 combines with J gene TRBJ1-1, with D unclear. Trimming cost V 8 bases and J 2 bases, with 18 bases left between them. Germline V CDR1 and CDR2: SNHLY, FYNNEI. The CDR3 totals 15 residues. The CDR3 DNA reads TGTGCCAGCGTCCAAGAGAGCAGCGCTAACACTGAAGCTTTCTTT. It codes for CASVQESSANTEAFF.

This chain joins TRBV6-1 and TRBJ1-5; D possibly corresponds to TRBD1 (6 bases). Germline CDR1 and CDR2: MNHNS and SASEGT. This CDR3 has 14 amino acids. Trimming removed 0 bases at V and 3 bases at J, with 6 bases between. CDR3 sequence (DNA): TGTGCCAGCAGTGAAGCGGGACACAATCAGCCCCAGCATTTT. It yields the protein CASSEAGHNQPQHF.

This chain uses TRBV19 with TRBJ1-2, with D perhaps TRBD1 (5 bases). The CDR3 is 15 residues long. CDR1 LNHDA and CDR2 SQIVND come from the germline V gene (reference sequence). The ends were cut back, 3 bases at V and 5 bases at J, with 16 bases in the middle. CDR3 DNA: TGTGCCAGTAGTATCTGGGGCCGAAACGCATATGGCTACACCTTC. It is translated as CASSIWGRNAYGYTF.